This T cell receptor (beta chain) came from a study of blood T cell repertoires in COVID-19. Study in general: COVID-19 samples from acute and convalescent phases originated in the United States, Italy and Spain. T cells, B-cell-depleted T cells, or PBMCs supplied cDNA or gDNA.

Original analysis: Reference gene primer amplification gave estimated nucleated cell counts. TCRdb keeps only in-frame clones here, not all; method: immunoSEQ multiplex PCR. V and J calls and clone size are those listed in that table; D and trimming were worked out from the DNA. The sample includes roughly 250,000 clones, approximately 86% seen only once; the top ten take 4.5% to 6%. This CDR3 has 14 amino acids. Trimming left V 7 bases short and J 3 bases short, with 12 bases between. Germline V gene lookup returns CDR1 MNHEY and CDR2 SVGAGI. V is TRBV6-5 and J is TRBJ2-2, with a tentative D call TRBD1 (6 bases). The sequenced sample consisted of peripheral blood. The receptor was isolated from a woman of 80 years or more with active or convalescent COVID-19. The CDR3 bases are TGTGCCAGCACCCATCCAGGGGACACCGGGGAGCTGTTTTTT. Protein: CASTHPGDTGELFF.